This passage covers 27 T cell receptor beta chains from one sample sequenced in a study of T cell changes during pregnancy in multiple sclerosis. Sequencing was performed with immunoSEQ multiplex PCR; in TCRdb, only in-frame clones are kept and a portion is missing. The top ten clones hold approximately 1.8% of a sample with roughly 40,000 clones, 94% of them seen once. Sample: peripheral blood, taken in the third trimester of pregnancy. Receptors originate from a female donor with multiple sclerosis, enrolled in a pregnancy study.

The DNA for the CDR3 is TGTGCCAGCAGCGTAGATCCAGGGACAGGACTTCAAGAGACCCAGTACTTC. This translates into CASSVDPGTGLQETQYF. V is TRBV9 and J is TRBJ2-5, with TRBD1 matching over 8 bases. Germline CDR1 is SGDLS and CDR2 is YYNGEE. V shed 0 bases and J 2 bases; nucleotides not matched to a gene: 9. CDR3 size: 17 residues.

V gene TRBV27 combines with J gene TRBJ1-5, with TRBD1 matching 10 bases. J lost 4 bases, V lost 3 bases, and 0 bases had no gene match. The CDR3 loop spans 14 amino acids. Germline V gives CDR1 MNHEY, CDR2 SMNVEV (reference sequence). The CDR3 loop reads CASSLDRGNQPQHF. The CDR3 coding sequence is TGTGCCAGCAGTTTGGACAGGGGGAATCAGCCCCAGCATTTT.

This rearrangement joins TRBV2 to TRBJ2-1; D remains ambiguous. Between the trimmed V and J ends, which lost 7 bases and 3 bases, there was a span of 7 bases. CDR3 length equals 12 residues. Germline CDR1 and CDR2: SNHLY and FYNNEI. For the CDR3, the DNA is TGTGCCAGCAAGCCCGACTACAATGAGCAGTTCTTC. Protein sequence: CASKPDYNEQFF.

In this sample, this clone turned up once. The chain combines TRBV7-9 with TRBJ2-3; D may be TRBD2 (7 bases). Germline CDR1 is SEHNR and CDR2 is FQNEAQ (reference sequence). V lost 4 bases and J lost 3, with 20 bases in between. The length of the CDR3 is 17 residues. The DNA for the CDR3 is TGTGCCAGCAGCTCCCGGTTCTGGCGGGGGCCGACAGATACGCAGTATTTT. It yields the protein CASSSRFWRGPTDTQYF.

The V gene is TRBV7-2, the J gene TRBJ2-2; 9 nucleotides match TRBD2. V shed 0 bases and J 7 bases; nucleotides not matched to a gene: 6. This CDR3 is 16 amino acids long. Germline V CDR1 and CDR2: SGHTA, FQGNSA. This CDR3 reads CASSLAGREGHGELFF. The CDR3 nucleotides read TGTGCCAGCAGCTTAGCAGGGCGGGAGGGCCACGGGGAGCTGTTTTTT.

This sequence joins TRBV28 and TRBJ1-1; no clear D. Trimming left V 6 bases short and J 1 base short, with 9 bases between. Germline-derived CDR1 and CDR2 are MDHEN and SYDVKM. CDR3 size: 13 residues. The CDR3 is CASRVTGNTEAFF. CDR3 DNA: TGTGCCAGCAGGGTGACTGGGAACACTGAAGCTTTCTTT.

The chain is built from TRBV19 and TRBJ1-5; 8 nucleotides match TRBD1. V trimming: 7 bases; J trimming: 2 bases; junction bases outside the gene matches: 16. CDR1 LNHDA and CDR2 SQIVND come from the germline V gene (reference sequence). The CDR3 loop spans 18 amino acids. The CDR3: CASTHRGGSIWRNQPQHF. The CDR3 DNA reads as TGTGCCAGTACACACAGGGGGGGCTCTATATGGCGCAATCAGCCCCAGCATTTT.

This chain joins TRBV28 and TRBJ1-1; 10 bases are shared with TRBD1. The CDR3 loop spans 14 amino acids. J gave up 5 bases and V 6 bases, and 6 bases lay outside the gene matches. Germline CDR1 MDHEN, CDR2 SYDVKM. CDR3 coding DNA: TGTGCCAGCAGAGAGACAGGGGGCGCGACTGAAGCTTTCTTT. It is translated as CASRETGGATEAFF. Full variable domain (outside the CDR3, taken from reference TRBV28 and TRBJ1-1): DVKVTQSSRYLVKRTGEKVFLECVQDMDHENMFWYRQDPGLGLRLIYFSYDVKMKEKGDIPEGYSVSREKKERFSLILESASTNQTSMYLCASRETGGATEAFFGQGTRLTVV.

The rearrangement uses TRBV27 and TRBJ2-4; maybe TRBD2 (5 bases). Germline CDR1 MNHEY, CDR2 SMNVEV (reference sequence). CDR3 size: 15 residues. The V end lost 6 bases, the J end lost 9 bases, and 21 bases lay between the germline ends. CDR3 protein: CASSPLDREDVIQYF. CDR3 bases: TGTGCCAGCAGCCCACTCGATCGGGAAGATGTCATTCAGTACTTC.

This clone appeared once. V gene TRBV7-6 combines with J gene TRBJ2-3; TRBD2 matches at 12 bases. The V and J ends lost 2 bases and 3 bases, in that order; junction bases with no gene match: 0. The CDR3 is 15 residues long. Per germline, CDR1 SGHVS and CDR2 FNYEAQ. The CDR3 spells CASSLLAGGTDTQYF. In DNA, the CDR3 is TGTGCCAGCAGCTTACTAGCGGGAGGGACAGATACGCAGTATTTT.

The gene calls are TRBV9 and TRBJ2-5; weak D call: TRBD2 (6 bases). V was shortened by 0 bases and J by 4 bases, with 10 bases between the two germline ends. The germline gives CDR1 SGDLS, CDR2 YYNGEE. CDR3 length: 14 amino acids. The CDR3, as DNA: TGTGCCAGCAGCGTAGGACCGGGGGTAGAGACCCAGTACTTC. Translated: CASSVGPGVETQYF.

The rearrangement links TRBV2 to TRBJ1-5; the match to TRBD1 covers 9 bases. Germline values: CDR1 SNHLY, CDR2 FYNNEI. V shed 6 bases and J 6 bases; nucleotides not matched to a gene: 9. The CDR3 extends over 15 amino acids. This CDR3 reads CASRTGTGSLQPQHF. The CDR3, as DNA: TGTGCCAGCAGGACCGGGACAGGGAGCCTTCAGCCCCAGCATTTT.

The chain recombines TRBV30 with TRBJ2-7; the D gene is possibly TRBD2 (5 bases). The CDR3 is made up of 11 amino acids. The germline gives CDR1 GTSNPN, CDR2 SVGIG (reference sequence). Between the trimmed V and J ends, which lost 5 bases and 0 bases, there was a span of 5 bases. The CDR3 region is CAWRDSYEQYF. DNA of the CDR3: TGTGCCTGGCGGGACTCCTACGAGCAGTACTTC.

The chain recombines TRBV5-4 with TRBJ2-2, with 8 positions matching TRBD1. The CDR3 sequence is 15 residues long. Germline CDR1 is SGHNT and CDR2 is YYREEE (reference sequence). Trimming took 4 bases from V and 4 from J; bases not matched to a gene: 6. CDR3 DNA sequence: TGTGCCAGCAGCGCCCGGGACAGGATCACCGGGGAGCTGTTTTTT. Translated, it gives CASSARDRITGELFF.

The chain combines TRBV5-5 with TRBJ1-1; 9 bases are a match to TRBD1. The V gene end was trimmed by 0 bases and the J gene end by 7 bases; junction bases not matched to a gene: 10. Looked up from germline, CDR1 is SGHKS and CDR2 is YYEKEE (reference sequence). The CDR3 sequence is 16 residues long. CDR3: CASSLVAWGDRDEAFF. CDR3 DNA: TGTGCCAGCAGCTTGGTCGCCTGGGGGGACAGGGATGAAGCTTTCTTT.

The CDR3 DNA sequence: TGTGCCAGCAGTGAACTCGCGGACACCCCATACGAGCAGTACTTC. Translating it yields CASSELADTPYEQYF. The V and J genes are TRBV6-1 and TRBJ2-7, with a tentative D call TRBD1 (5 bases). This CDR3 is built from 15 residues. The germline CDR1 and CDR2 sequences are MNHNS and SASEGT. V was pared by 2 bases and J by 4 bases, with 15 bases between.

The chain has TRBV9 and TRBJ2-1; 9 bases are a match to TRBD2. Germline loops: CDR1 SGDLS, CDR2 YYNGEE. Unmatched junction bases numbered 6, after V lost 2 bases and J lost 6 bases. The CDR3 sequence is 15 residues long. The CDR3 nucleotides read TGTGCCAGCAGCGTGACTAGCGGAAGGGCCAATGAGCAGTTCTTC. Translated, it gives CASSVTSGRANEQFF. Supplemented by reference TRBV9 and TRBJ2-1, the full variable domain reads DSGVTQTPKHLITATGQRVTLRCSPRSGDLSVYWYQQSLDQGLQFLIQYYNGEERAKGNILERFSAQQFPDLHSELNLSSLELGDSALYFCASSVTSGRANEQFFGPGTRLTVL.

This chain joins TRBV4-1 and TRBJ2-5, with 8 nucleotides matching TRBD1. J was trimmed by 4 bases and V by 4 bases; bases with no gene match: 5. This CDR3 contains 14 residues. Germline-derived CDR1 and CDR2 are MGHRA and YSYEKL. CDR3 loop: CASSPGQGRETQYF. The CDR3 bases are TGCGCCAGCAGCCCCGGACAGGGTCGAGAGACCCAGTACTTC.

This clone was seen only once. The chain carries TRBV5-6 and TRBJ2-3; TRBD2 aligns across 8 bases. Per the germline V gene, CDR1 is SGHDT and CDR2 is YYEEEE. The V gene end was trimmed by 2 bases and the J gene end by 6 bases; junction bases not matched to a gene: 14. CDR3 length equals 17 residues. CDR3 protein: CASSFIAGGVPKDTQYF. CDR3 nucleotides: TGTGCCAGCAGCTTCATTGCGGGGGGAGTACCTAAGGATACGCAGTATTTT.

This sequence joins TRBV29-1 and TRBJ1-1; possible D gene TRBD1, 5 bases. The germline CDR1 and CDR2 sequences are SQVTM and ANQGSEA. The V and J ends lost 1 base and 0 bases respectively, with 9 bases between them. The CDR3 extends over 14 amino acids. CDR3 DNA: TGCAGCGTTGAAGGACAGCGTATGAACACTGAAGCTTTCTTT. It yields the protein CSVEGQRMNTEAFF. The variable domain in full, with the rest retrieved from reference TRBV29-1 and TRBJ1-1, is SAVISQKPSRDICQRGTSLTIQCQVDSQVTMMFWYRQQPGQSLTLIATANQGSEATYESGFVIDKFPISRPNLTFSTLTVSNMSPEDSSIYLCSVEGQRMNTEAFFGQGTRLTVV.

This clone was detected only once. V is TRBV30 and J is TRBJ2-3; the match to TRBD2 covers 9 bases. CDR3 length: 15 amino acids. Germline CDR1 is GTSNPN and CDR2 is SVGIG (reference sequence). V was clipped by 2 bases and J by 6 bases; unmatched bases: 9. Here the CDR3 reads CAWSHGGGGADTQYF. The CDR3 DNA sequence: TGTGCCTGGAGTCACGGGGGCGGGGGGGCGGATACGCAGTATTTT.

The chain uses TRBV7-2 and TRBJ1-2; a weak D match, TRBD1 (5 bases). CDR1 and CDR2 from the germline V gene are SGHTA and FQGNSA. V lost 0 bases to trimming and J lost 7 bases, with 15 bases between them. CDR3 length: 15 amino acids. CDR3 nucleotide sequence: TGTGCCAGCAGCTTAGCCGCGGGGGGGGTTAGTGGCTACACCTTC. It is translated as CASSLAAGGVSGYTF.

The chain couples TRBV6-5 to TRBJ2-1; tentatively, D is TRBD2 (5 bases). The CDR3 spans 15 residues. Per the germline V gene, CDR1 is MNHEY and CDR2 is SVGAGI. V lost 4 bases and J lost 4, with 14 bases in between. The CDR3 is CASSFREGTYNEQFF. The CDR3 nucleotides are TGTGCCAGCAGTTTCCGGGAAGGCACTTACAATGAGCAGTTCTTC.

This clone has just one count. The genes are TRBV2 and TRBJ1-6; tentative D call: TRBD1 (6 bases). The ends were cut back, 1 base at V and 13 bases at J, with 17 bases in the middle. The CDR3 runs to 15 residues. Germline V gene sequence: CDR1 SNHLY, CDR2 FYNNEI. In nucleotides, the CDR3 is TGTGCCAGCAGTGAAGTGACAGGCGCCTTAATGCCCCTCCACTTT. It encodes CASSEVTGALMPLHF.

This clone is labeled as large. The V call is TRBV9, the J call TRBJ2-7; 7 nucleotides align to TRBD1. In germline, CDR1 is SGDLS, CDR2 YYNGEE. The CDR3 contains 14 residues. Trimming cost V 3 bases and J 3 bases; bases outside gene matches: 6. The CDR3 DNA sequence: TGTGCCAGCAGCGGCGGACAGGACCGCTACGAGCAGTACTTC. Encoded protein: CASSGGQDRYEQYF.

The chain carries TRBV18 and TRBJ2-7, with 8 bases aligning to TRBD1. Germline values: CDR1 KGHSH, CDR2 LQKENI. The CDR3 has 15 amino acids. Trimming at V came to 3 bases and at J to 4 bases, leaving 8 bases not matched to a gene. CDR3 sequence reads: CASSPQRGQGYEQYF. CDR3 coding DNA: TGTGCCAGCTCACCCCAACGAGGACAGGGTTACGAGCAGTACTTC.

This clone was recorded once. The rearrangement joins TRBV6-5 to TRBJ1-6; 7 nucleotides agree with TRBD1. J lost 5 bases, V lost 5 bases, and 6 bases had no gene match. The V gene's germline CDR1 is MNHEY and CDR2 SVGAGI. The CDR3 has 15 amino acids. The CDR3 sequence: CASSPRQGNNSPLHF. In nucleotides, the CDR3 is TGTGCCAGCAGTCCTCGACAGGGTAATAATTCACCCCTCCACTTT.